This TCR beta chain was identified during a study of T cells in Graves' hyperthyroidism and ophthalmopathy. Study results and limitations: Ophthalmopathy was identified by the model a median 6.5 months ahead of onset. Blood samples included most of the expanded thyroid clonotypes exceeding 0.001.

Looked up from germline, CDR1 is LGHDT and CDR2 is YNNKEL (reference sequence). The CDR3 covers 13 residues. Germline trimming cut 6 bases from V and 5 bases from J; bases unmatched to any gene: 6. Active moderate-to-severe ophthalmopathy, Clinical Activity Score at least 3, NOSPECS at least 4, under 3 months' duration. Each diagnosis drew on symptoms, thyroxine, TRAb, thyroid ultrasound and orbital computed tomography findings. What was amplified from RNA transcripts were TCR beta CDR3 regions. First-round RT-PCR targeting the TCR CDR3 was performed with the HTBI primer set. TCRdb fed the multiplex PCR reads into MiXCR, producing one record per CDR3 protein. Of hundreds of thousands of distinct CDR3 sequences in the sample, roughly 15% were seen once. This clonotype was counted many times. What it binds is not known.

The J gene is TRBJ2-7, the V gene TRBV3-1; TRBD2 matches at 8 bases. The sequenced sample was blood. The clonotype comes from a man younger than 35 with Graves' ophthalmopathy. The CDR3 reads CASRHSGTDEQYF. In DNA, the CDR3 is TGTGCCAGCAGACATAGCGGGACGGACGAGCAGTACTTC.